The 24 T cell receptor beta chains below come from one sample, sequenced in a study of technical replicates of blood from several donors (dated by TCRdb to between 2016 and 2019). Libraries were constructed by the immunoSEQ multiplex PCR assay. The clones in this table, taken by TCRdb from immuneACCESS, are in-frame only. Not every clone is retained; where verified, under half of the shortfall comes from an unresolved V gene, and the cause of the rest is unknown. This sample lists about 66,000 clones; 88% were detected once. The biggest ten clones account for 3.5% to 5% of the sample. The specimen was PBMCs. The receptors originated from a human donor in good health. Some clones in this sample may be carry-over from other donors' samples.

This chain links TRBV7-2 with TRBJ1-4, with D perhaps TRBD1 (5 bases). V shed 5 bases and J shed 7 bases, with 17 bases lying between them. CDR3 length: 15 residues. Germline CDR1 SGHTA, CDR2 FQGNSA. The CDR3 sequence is CASSPGAGLVEKLFF. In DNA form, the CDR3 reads TGTGCCAGCAGCCCCGGGGCGGGGTTAGTTGAAAAACTGTTTTTT.

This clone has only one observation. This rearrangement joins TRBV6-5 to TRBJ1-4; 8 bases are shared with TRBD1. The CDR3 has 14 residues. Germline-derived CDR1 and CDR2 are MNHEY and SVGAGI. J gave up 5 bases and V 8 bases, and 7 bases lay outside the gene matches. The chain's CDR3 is CASQRQGANEKLFF. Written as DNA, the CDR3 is TGTGCCAGCCAAAGGCAGGGGGCGAATGAAAAACTGTTTTTT.

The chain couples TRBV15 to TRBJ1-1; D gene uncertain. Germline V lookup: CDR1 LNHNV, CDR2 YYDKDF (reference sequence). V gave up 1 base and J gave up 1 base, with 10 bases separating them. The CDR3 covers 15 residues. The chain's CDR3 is CATSRGFGGNTEAFF. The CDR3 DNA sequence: TGTGCCACCAGCAGAGGATTCGGCGGGAACACTGAAGCTTTCTTT.

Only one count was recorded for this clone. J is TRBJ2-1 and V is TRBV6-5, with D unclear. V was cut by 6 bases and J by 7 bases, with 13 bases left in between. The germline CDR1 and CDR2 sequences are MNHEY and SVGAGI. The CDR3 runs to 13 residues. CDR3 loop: CASRLDWINEQFF. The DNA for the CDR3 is TGTGCCAGCAGACTCGACTGGATAAATGAGCAGTTCTTC.

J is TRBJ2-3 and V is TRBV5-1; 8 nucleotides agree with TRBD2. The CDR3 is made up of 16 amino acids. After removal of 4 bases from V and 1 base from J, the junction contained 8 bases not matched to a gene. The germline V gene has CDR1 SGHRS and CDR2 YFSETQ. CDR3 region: CASSTGAGARTDTQYF. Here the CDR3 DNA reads TGCGCCAGCAGCACAGGAGCGGGGGCCCGCACAGATACGCAGTATTTT. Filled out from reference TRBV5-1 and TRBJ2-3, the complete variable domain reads KAGVTQTPRYLIKTRGQQVTLSCSPISGHRSVSWYQQTPGQGLQFLFEYFSETQRNKGNFPGRFSGRQFSNSRSEMNVSTLELGDSALYLCASSTGAGARTDTQYFGPGTRLTVL.

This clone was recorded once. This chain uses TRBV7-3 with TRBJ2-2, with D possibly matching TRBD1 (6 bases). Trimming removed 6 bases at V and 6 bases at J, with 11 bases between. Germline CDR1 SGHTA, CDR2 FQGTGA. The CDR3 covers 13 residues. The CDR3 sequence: CASSSQGAGELFF. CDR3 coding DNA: TGTGCCAGCAGTTCACAGGGCGCCGGGGAGCTGTTTTTT. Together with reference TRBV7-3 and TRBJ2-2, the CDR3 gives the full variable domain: GAGVSQTPSNKVTEKGKYVELRCDPISGHTALYWYRQSLGQGPEFLIYFQGTGAADDSGLPNDRFFAVRPEGSVSTLKIQRTERGDSAVYLCASSSQGAGELFFGEGSRLTVL.

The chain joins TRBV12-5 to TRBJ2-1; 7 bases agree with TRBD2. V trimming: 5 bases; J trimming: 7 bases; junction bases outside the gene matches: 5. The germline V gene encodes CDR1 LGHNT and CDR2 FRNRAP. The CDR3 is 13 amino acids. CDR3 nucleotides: TGTGCTAGTGGTACGGGAGGTGGGAATGAGCAGTTCTTC. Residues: CASGTGGGNEQFF.

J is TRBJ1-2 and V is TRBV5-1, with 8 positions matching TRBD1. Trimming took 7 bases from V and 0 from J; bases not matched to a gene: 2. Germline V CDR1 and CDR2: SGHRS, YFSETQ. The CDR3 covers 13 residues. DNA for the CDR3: TGCGCCAGCCGGACAGGGACTAACTATGGCTACACCTTC. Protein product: CASRTGTNYGYTF. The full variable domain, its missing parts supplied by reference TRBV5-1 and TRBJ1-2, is KAGVTQTPRYLIKTRGQQVTLSCSPISGHRSVSWYQQTPGQGLQFLFEYFSETQRNKGNFPGRFSGRQFSNSRSEMNVSTLELGDSALYLCASRTGTNYGYTFGSGTRLTVV.

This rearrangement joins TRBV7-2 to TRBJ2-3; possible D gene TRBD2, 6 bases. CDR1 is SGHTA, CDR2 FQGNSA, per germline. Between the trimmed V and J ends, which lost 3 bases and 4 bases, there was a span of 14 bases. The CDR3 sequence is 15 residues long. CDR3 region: CASSFREIGSDTQYF. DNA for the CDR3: TGTGCCAGCAGCTTCCGGGAGATCGGGTCAGATACGCAGTATTTT.

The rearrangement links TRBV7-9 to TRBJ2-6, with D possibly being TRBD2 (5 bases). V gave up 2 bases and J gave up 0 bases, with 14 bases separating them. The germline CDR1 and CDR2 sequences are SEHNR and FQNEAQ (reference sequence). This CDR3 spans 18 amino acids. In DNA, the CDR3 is TGTGCCAGCAGCTTAAAGGACTGGCTAGGCTCTGGGGCCAACGTCCTGACTTTC. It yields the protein CASSLKDWLGSGANVLTF. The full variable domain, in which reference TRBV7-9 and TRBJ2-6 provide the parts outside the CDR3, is DTGVSQNPRHKITKRGQNVTFRCDPISEHNRLYWYRQTLGQGPEFLTYFQNEAQLEKSRLLSDRFSAERPKGSFSTLEIQRTEQGDSAMYLCASSLKDWLGSGANVLTFGAGSRLTVL.

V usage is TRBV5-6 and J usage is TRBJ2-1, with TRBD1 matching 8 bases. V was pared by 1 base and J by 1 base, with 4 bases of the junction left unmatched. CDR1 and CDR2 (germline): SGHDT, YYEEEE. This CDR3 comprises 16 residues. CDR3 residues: CASSLFQGASYNEQFF. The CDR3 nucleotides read TGTGCCAGCAGCTTGTTTCAGGGGGCATCCTACAATGAGCAGTTCTTC.

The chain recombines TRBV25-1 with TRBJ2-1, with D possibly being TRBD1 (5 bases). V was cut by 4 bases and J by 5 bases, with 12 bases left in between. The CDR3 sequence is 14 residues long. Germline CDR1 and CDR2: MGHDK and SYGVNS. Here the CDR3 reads CASSAWTLNNEQFF. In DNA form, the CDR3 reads TGTGCCAGCAGTGCCTGGACACTAAACAATGAGCAGTTCTTC.

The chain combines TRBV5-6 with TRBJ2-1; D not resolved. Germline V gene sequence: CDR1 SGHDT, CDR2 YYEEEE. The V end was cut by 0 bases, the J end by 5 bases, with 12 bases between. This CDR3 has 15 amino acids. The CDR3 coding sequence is TGTGCCAGCAGCTTGGCCACATTTCTTGACAATGAGCAGTTCTTC. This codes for CASSLATFLDNEQFF. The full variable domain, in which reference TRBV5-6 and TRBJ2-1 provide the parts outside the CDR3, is DAGVTQSPTHLIKTRGQQVTLRCSPKSGHDTVSWYQQALGQGPQFIFQYYEEEERQRGNFPDRFSGHQFPNYSSELNVNALLLGDSALYLCASSLATFLDNEQFFGPGTRLTVL.

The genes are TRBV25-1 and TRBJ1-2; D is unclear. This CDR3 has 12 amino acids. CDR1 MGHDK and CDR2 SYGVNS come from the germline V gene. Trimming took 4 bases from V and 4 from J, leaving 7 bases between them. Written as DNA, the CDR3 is TGTGCCAGCAGTGGGTCGGGCTATGGCTACACCTTC. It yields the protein CASSGSGYGYTF.

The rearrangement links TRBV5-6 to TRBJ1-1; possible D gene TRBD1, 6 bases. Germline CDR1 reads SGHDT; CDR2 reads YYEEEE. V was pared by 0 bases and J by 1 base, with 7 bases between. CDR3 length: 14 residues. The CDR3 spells CASSLDRANTEAFF. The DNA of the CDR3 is TGTGCCAGCAGCTTGGACAGGGCGAACACTGAAGCTTTCTTT.

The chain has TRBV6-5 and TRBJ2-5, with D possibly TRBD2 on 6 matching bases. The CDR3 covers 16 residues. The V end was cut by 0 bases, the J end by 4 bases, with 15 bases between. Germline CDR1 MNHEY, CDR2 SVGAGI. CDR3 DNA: TGTGCCAGCAGTTACTCGGCGGGGTTACCAACAGAGACCCAGTACTTC. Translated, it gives CASSYSAGLPTETQYF.

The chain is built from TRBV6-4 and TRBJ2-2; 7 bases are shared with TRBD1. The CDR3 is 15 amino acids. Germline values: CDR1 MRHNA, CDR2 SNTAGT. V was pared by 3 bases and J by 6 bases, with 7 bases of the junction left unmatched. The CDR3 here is CASSEQGYYSGELFF. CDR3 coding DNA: TGTGCCAGCAGTGAACAGGGGTATTATTCCGGGGAGCTGTTTTTT.

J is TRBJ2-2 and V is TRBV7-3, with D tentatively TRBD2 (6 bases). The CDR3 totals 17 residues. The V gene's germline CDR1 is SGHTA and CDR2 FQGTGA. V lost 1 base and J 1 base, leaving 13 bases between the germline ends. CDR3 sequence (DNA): TGTGCCAGCAGCTTAATACTTCTAGCGCTGAACACCGGGGAGCTGTTTTTT. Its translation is CASSLILLALNTGELFF. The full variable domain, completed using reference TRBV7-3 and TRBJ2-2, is GAGVSQTPSNKVTEKGKYVELRCDPISGHTALYWYRQSLGQGPEFLIYFQGTGAADDSGLPNDRFFAVRPEGSVSTLKIQRTERGDSAVYLCASSLILLALNTGELFFGEGSRLTVL.

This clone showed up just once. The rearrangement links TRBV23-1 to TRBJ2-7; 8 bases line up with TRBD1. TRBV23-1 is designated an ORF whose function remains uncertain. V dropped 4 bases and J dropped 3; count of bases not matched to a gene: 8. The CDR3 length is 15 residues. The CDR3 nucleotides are TGCGCCAGCAGTCGCGACAGGGGACCGGTCTACGAGCAGTACTTC. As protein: CASSRDRGPVYEQYF.

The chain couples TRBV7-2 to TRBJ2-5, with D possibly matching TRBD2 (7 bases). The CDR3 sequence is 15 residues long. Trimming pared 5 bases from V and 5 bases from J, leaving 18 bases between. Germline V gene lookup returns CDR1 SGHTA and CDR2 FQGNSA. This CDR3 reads CASSPGGRLWETQYF. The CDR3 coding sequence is TGTGCCAGCAGCCCCGGGGGGCGACTTTGGGAGACCCAGTACTTC. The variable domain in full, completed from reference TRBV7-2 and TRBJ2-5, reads GAGVSQSPSNKVTEKGKDVELRCDPISGHTALYWYRQSLGQGLEFLIYFQGNSAPDKSGLPSDRFSAERTGGSVSTLTIQRTQQEDSAVYLCASSPGGRLWETQYFGPGTRLLVL.

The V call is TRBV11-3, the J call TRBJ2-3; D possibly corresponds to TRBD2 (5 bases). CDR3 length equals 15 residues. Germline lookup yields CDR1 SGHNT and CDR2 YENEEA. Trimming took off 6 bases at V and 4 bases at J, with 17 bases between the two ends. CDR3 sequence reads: CASSQHGLASDTQYF. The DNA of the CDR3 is TGTGCCAGCAGTCAACACGGTCTAGCTTCAGATACGCAGTATTTT. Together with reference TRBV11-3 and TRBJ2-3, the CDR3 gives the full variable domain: EAGVVQSPRYKIIEKKQPVAFWCNPISGHNTLYWYLQNLGQGPELLIRYENEEAVDDSQLPKDRFSAERLKGVDSTLKIQPAELGDSAVYLCASSQHGLASDTQYFGPGTRLTVL.

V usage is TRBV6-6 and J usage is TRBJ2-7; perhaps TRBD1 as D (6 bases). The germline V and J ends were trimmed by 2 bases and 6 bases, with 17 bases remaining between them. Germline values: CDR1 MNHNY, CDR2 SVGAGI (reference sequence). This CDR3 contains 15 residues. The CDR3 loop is CASSYGLGAEIEQYF. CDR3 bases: TGTGCCAGCAGTTACGGGTTGGGGGCGGAAATCGAGCAGTACTTC.

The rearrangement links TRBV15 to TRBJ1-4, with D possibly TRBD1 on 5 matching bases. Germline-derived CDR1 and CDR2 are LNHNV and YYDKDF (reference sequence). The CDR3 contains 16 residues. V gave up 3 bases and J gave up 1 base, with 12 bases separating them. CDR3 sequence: CATSSPAGRTNEKLFF. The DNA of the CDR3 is TGTGCCACCAGCAGCCCAGCGGGACGAACTAATGAAAAACTGTTTTTT. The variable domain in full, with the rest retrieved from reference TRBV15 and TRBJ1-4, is DAMVIQNPRYQVTQFGKPVTLSCSQTLNHNVMYWYQQKSSQAPKLLFHYYDKDFNNEADTPDNFQSRRPNTSFCFLDIRSPGLGDTAMYLCATSSPAGRTNEKLFFGSGTQLSVL.

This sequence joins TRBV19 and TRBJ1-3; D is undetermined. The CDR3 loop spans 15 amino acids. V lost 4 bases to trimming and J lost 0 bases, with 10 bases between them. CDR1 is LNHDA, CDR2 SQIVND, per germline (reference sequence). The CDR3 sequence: CASSTRLRSGNTIYF. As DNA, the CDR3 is TGTGCCAGTAGTACCAGGCTTCGCTCTGGAAACACCATATATTTT.